This TCR beta chain is drawn from a study of OX40 agonist ivuxolimab in advanced cancers. For this clone: As yet, its antigen is unknown.

Germline V gene data show CDR1 as LGHNA and CDR2 as YSLEER. CDR3 length: 16 residues. Trimming shortened V by 0 bases and J by 2 bases, and 11 bases separated the two germline ends. Using immunoSEQ multiplex PCR, the repertoire was profiled, and TCRdb retains in-frame clones only, with some absent. The sample has about 110,000 clones, over 75% seen once. Notes on the study in general: Low normalized clonal expansion also occurred in some nonresponding patients. Partial responders at 0.1-3.0 mg/kg showed near-lowest clonal expansion.

The rearrangement uses TRBV4-3 and TRBJ1-5; D is perhaps TRBD1 (5 bases). Sequencing was performed on CD4+ or CD8+ T cells sorted from blood, taken in a trial of the OX40 agonist ivuxolimab. The clonotype originates from an adult with an advanced solid tumor such as melanoma, head and neck, liver or kidney cancer. The CDR3 spells CASSQELGTGNQPQHF. As DNA, the CDR3 is TGCGCCAGCAGCCAAGAGTTAGGGACGGGCAATCAGCCCCAGCATTTT.